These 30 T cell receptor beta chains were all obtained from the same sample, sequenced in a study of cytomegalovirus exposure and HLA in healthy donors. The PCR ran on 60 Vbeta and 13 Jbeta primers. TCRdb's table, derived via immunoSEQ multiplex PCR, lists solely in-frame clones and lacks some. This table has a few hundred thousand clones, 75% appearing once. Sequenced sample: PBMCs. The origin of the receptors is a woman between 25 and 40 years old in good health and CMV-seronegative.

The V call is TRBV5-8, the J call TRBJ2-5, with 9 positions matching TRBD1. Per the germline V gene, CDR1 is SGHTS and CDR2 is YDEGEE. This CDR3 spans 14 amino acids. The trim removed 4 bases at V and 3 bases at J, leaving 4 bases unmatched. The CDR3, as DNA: TGTGCCAGCAGCGCGGGACAGGGAAAAGAGACCCAGTACTTC. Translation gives CASSAGQGKETQYF. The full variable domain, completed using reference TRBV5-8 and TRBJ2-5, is EAGVTQSPTHLIKTRGQQATLRCSPISGHTSVYWYQQALGLGLQFLLWYDEGEERNRGNFPPRFSGRQFPNYSSELNVNALELEDSALYLCASSAGQGKETQYFGPGTRLLVL.

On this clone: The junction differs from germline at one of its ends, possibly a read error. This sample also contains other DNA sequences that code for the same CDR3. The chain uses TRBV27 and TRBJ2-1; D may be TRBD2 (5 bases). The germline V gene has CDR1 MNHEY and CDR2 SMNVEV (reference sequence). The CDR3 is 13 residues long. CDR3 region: CASSLSRDNEQFF. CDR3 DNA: TGCGCCAGCAGTTTATCGAGGGACAATGAGCAGTTCTTC.

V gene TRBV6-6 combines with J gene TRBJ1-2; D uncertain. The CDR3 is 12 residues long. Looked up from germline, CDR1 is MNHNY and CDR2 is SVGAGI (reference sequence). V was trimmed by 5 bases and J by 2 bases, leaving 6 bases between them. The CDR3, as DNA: TGTGCCAGCAGTGCGGGGAACTATGGCTACACCTTC. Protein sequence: CASSAGNYGYTF.

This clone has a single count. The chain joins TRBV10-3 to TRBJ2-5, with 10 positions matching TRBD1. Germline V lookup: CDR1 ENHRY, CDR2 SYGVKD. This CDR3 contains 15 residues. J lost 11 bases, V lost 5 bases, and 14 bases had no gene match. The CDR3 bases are TGTGCCATCAGTCGACAGGGGGCGGGGGCGGAAGAGCAGTACTTC. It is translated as CAISRQGAGAEEQYF.

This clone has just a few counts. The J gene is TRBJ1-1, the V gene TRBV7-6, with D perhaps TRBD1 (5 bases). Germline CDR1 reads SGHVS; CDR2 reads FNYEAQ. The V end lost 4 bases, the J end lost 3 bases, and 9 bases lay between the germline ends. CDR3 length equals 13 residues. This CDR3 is CASSYIRDTEAFF. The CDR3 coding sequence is TGTGCCAGCAGCTATATCAGGGACACTGAAGCTTTCTTT.

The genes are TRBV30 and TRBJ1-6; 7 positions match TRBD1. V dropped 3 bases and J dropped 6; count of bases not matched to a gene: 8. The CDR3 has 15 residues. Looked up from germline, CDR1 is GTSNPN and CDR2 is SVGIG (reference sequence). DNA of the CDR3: TGTGCCTGGAGCCAGGGCCGACAGGGTAATTCACCCCTCCACTTT. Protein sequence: CAWSQGRQGNSPLHF.

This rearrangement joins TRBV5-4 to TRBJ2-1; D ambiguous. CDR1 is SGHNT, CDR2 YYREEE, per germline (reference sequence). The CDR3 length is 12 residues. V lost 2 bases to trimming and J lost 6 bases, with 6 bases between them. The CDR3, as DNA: TGTGCCAGCAGCTTACCTAGCAATGAGCAGTTCTTC. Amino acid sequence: CASSLPSNEQFF.

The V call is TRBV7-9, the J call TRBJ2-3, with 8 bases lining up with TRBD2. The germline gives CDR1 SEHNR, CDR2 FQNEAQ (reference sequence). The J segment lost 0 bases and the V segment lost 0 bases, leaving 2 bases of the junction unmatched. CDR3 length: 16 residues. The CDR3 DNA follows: TGTGCCAGCAGCTTAGCGACTAGCGCTAGCACAGATACGCAGTATTTT. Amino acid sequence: CASSLATSASTDTQYF.

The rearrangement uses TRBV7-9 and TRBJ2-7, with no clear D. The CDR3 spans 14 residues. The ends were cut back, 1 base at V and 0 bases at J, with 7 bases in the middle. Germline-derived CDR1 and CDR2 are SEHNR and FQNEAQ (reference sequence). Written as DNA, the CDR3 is TGTGCCAGCAGCTTAGGGCGGAGCTCCTACGAGCAGTACTTC. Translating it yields CASSLGRSSYEQYF.

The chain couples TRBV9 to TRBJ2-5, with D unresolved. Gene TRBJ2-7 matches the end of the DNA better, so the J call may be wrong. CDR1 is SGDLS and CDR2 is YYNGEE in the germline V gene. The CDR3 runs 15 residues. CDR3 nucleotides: TGTGCCAGCAGCCTAGGGTCCTCCACCCTCTACGAGCAGTACTTC. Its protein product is CASSLGSSTLYEQYF.

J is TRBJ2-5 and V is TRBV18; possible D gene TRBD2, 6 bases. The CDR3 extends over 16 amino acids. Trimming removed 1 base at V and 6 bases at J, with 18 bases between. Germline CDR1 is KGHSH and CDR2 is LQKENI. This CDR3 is CASSPLEGMGSQTQYF. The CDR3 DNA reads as TGTGCCAGCTCACCACTGGAGGGGATGGGTTCCCAGACCCAGTACTTC.

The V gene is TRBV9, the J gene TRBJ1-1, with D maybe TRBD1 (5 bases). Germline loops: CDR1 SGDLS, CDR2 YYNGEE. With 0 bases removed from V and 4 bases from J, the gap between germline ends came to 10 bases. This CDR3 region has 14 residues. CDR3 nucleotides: TGTGCCAGCAGCGTAGTCAGGGATACCACTGAAGCTTTCTTT. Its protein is CASSVVRDTTEAFF.

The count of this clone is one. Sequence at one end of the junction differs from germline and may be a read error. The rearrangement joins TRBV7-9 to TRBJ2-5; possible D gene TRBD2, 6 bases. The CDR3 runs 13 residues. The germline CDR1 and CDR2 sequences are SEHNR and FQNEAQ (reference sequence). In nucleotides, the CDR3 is TGTACCAGCAGCGGGCCGTATCAAGAGACCCAGTACTTC. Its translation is CTSSGPYQETQYF. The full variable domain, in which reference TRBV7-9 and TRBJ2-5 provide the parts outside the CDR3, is DTGVSQNPRHKITKRGQNVTFRCDPISEHNRLYWYRQTLGQGPEFLTYFQNEAQLEKSRLLSDRFSAERPKGSFSTLEIQRTEQGDSAMYLCTSSGPYQETQYFGPGTRLLVL.

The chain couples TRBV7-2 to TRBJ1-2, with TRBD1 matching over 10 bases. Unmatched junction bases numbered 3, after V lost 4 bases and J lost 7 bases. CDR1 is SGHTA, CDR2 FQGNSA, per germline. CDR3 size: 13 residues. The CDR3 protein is CASSSGTGVGYTF. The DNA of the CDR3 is TGTGCCAGCAGCTCGGGGACAGGGGTTGGCTACACCTTC.

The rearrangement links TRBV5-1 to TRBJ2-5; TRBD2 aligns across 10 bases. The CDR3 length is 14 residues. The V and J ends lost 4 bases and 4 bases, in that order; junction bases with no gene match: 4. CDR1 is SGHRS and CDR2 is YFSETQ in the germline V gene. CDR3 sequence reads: CASSTGLASETQYF. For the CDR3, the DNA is TGCGCCAGCAGCACGGGACTAGCGTCAGAGACCCAGTACTTC. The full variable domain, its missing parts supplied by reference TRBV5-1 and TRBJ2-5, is KAGVTQTPRYLIKTRGQQVTLSCSPISGHRSVSWYQQTPGQGLQFLFEYFSETQRNKGNFPGRFSGRQFSNSRSEMNVSTLELGDSALYLCASSTGLASETQYFGPGTRLLVL.

As DNA, the CDR3 is TGTGCCAGCAGTTCAGGATCCTCTTTGAATGAGCAGTTCTTC. Translation: CASSSGSSLNEQFF. The chain has TRBV6-1 and TRBJ2-1; D uncertain. Trimming shortened V by 5 bases and J by 7 bases, and 15 bases separated the two germline ends. The CDR3 consists of 14 residues. The germline CDR1 and CDR2 sequences are MNHNS and SASEGT.

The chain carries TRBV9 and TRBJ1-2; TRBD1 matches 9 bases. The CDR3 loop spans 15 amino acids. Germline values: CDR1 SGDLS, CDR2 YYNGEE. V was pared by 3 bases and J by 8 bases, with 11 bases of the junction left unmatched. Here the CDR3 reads CASSALAGQGDGYTF. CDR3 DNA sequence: TGTGCCAGCAGCGCGCTCGCGGGACAGGGAGACGGCTACACCTTC.

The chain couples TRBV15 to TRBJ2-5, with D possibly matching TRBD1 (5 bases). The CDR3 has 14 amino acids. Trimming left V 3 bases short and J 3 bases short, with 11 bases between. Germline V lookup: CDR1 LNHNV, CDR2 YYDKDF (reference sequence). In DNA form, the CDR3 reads TGTGCCACCAGCAGTCCTGGACACAAAGAGACCCAGTACTTC. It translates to CATSSPGHKETQYF. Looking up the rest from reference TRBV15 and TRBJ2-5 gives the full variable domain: DAMVIQNPRYQVTQFGKPVTLSCSQTLNHNVMYWYQQKSSQAPKLLFHYYDKDFNNEADTPDNFQSRRPNTSFCFLDIRSPGLGDTAMYLCATSSPGHKETQYFGPGTRLLVL.

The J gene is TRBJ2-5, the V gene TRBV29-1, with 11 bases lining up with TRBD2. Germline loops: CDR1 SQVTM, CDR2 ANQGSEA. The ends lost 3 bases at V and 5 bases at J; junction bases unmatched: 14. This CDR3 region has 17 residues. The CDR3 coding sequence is TGCAGCGTTGACACCCTACTAGCGGGGGCCCCTGGGGAGACCCAGTACTTC. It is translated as CSVDTLLAGAPGETQYF.

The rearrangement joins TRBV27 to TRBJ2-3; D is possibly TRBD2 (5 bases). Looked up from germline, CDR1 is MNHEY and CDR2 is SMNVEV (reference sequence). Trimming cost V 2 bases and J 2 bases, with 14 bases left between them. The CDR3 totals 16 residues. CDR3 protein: CASSLIPSTTTDTQYF. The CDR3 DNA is TGTGCCAGCAGTTTAATCCCATCGACTACCACAGATACGCAGTATTTT.

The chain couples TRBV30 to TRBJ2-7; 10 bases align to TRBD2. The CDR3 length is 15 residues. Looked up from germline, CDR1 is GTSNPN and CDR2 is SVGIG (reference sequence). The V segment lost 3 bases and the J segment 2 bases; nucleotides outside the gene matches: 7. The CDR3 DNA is TGTGCCTGGAGACCCAAACTAGCGGGGCCCTACGAGCAGTACTTC. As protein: CAWRPKLAGPYEQYF. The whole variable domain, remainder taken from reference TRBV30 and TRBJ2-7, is SQTIHQWPATLVQPVGSPLSLECTVEGTSNPNLYWYRQAAGRGLQLLFYSVGIGQISSEVPQNLSASRPQDRQFILSSKKLLLSDSGFYLCAWRPKLAGPYEQYFGPGTRLTVT.

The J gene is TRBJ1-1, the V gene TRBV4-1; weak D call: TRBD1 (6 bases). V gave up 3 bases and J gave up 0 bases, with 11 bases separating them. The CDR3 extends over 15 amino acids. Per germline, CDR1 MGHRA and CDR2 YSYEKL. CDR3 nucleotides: TGCGCCAGCAGCCAGGGGGGGGCGATGAACACTGAAGCTTTCTTT. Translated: CASSQGGAMNTEAFF.

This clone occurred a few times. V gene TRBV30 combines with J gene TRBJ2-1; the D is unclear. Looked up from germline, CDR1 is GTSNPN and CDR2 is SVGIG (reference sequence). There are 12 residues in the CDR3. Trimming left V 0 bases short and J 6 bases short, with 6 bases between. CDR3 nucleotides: TGTGCCTGGAGTGTTAGAACCAATGAGCAGTTCTTC. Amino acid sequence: CAWSVRTNEQFF.

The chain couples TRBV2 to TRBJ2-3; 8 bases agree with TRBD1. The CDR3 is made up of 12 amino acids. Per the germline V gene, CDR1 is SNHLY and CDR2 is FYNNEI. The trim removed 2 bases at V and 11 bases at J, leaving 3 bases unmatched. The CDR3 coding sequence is TGTGCCAGCAGTGAACGACAGGGGAGGCAGTATTTT. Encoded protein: CASSERQGRQYF.

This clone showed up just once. The CDR3 DNA reads TGTGCCAGCAGCCCCAGGGACAGGGGGCCCTATGGCTACACCTTC. Its protein product is CASSPRDRGPYGYTF. The chain combines TRBV11-3 with TRBJ1-2; TRBD1 matches 12 bases. The CDR3 has 15 residues. Germline assignment: CDR1 SGHNT and CDR2 YENEEA. The J segment lost 4 bases and the V segment lost 5 bases, leaving 5 bases of the junction unmatched. Variable domain in full (rest from reference TRBV11-3 and TRBJ1-2): EAGVVQSPRYKIIEKKQPVAFWCNPISGHNTLYWYLQNLGQGPELLIRYENEEAVDDSQLPKDRFSAERLKGVDSTLKIQPAELGDSAVYLCASSPRDRGPYGYTFGSGTRLTVV.

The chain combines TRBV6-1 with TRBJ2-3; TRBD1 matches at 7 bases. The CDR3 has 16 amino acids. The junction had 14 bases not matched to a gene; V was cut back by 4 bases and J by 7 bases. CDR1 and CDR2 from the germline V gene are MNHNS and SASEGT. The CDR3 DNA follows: TGTGCCAGCAGTGTCCCTTCAATTGTACAGGGGAATACGCAGTATTTT. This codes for CASSVPSIVQGNTQYF.

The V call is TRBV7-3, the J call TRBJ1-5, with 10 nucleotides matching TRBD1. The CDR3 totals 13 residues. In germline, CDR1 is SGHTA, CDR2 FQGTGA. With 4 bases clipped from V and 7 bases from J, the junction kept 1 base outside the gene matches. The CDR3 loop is CASSWTGGQPQHF. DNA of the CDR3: TGTGCCAGCAGCTGGACAGGGGGGCAGCCCCAGCATTTT.

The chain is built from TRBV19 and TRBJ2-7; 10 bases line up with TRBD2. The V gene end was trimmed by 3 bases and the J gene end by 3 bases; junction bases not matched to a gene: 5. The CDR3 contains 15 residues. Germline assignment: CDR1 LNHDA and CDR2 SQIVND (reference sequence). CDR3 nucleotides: TGTGCCAGTAGTATTGGAGCTAGCGGGAGCTACGAGCAGTACTTC. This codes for CASSIGASGSYEQYF.

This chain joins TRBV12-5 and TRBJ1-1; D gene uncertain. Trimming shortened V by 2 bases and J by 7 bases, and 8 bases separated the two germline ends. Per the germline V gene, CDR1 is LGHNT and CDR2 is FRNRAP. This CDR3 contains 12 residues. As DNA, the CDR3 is TGTGCTAGTGGTTTGTCTACTCTTGAAGCTTTCTTT. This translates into CASGLSTLEAFF.

The CDR3 DNA follows: TGTGCCAGCACCCCATCGGCGAACGGGGCAGATACGCAGTATTTT. It yields the protein CASTPSANGADTQYF. The chain joins TRBV5-4 to TRBJ2-3; D is perhaps TRBD2 (5 bases). The CDR3 contains 15 residues. Trimming left V 6 bases short and J 4 bases short, with 18 bases between. Germline CDR1 SGHNT, CDR2 YYREEE (reference sequence).